This is a list of T cell receptor beta chains from one sample in a study of graft-versus-host responses after intestinal transplantation. No cognate antigen is known for these TCRs. Some clones are missing from TCRdb's copy, which holds only in-frame ones; the method was immunoSEQ multiplex PCR. The sample holds tens of thousands of clones, about nine tenths seen once. Sample: unstimulated CD8+ T cells sorted from spleen or lymph node cells, taken before transplant. These receptors were taken from a human donor who was the organ donor for an intestinal transplant. CDR3s include the opening cysteine and the closing phenylalanine or tryptophan. The D gene is left open where the match is weak. The size of a clone is reported for some rows only, either as once, few or many, or as a class for expanded clones.

j_call	v_call	clone_size	d_call	cdr3_aa	cdr3_nt
TRBJ2-7	TRBV7-8	NA	NA	CASSLEGNFYEQYF	TGTGCCAGCAGCTTGGAAGGGAACTTCTACGAGCAGTACTTC
TRBJ2-7	TRBV30	NA	NA	CAWSVLTAYEQYF	TGTGCCTGGAGTGTACTTACAGCCTACGAGCAGTACTTC
TRBJ2-3	TRBV7-9	NA	NA	CASSLVTEVWDTQYF	TGTGCCAGCAGCTTAGTGACAGAAGTGTGGGATACGCAGTATTTT
TRBJ2-1	TRBV7-9	NA	NA	CASSLLAYNEQFF	TGTGCCAGCAGCTTACTAGCTTACAATGAGCAGTTCTTC
TRBJ2-5	TRBV29-1	NA	TRBD1	CSVEGGQGGLETQYF	TGCAGCGTTGAAGGGGGACAGGGAGGGTTGGAGACCCAGTACTTC
TRBJ1-1	TRBV2	once	TRBD1	CASSRSLTGLTEAFF	TGTGCCAGCAGTCGGTCCTTGACAGGGCTAACTGAAGCTTTCTTT
TRBJ2-7	TRBV6-4	NA	NA	CASSDGQSSYEQYF	TGTGCCAGCAGTGACGGACAGAGCTCCTACGAGCAGTACTTC
TRBJ1-3	TRBV5-1	NA	NA	CASSGGIQGTGNTIYF	TGCGCCAGCAGCGGGGGAATACAGGGAACTGGAAACACCATATATTTT
TRBJ2-2	TRBV11-3	once	NA	CASSFPGAPGELFF	TGTGCCAGCAGCTTCCCTGGGGCCCCCGGGGAGCTGTTTTTT
TRBJ2-2	TRBV6-4	once	TRBD2	CASRAQAGGPGELFF	TGTGCCAGCAGGGCCCAAGCGGGGGGGCCCGGGGAGCTGTTTTTT
TRBJ2-1	TRBV5-1	NA	NA	CASSPSSGGNFINEQFF	TGCGCCAGCAGCCCCAGCTCCGGGGGCAACTTTATCAATGAGCAGTTCTTC
TRBJ2-3	TRBV5-6	NA	TRBD2	CASSLTTSGGYTDTQYF	TGTGCCAGCAGCTTGACGACTAGCGGGGGGTACACAGATACGCAGTATTTT
TRBJ2-7	TRBV7-6	NA	NA	CASSLTPGLGYEQYF	TGTGCCAGCAGCTTAACCCCGGGACTTGGCTACGAGCAGTACTTC
TRBJ1-2	TRBV9	NA	NA	CASSVGDGGTYGYTF	TGTGCCAGCAGCGTAGGGGACGGGGGAACCTATGGCTACACCTTC
TRBJ1-1	TRBV7-2	few	NA	CASSLNRALNTEAFF	TGTGCCAGCAGCTTGAACAGGGCCCTGAACACTGAAGCTTTCTTT
TRBJ2-3	TRBV9	NA	NA	CASSGALMTQYF	TGTGCCAGCAGCGGAGCTTTGATGACGCAGTATTTT
TRBJ2-7	TRBV7-2	NA	TRBD2	CASSLAGGHEQYF	TGTGCCAGCAGCCTAGCGGGTGGCCACGAGCAGTACTTC
TRBJ2-3	TRBV6-4	medium-sized	TRBD1	CASSDGQGADTQYF	TGTGCCAGCAGTGACGGACAGGGGGCAGATACGCAGTATTTT
TRBJ2-7	TRBV27	NA	NA	CASSSLIRGTYEQYF	TGTGCCAGCAGTTCGCTAATCAGGGGAACCTACGAGCAGTACTTC
TRBJ2-2	TRBV30	NA	NA	CAFTSGITGELFF	TGTGCCTTTACCTCAGGGATCACCGGGGAGCTGTTTTTT
TRBJ1-4	TRBV4-2	NA	NA	CASSQEETSRLFF	TGTGCCAGCAGCCAAGAGGAGACATCAAGGCTGTTTTTT
TRBJ1-1	TRBV6-1	NA	NA	CASSQPVATEAFF	TGTGCCAGCAGCCAGCCAGTGGCCACTGAAGCTTTCTTT
TRBJ1-2	TRBV30	NA	NA	CAWSELRDPRGGYGYTF	TGTGCCTGGAGTGAGCTCCGGGACCCCCGAGGGGGCTATGGCTACACCTTC
TRBJ1-6	TRBV9	NA	TRBD1	CASSATGDNSPPHF	TGTGCCAGCAGCGCAACAGGGGATAATTCACCCCCCCACTTT
TRBJ1-6	TRBV4-1	NA	TRBD1	CASSPSPDRGRSPLHF	TGCGCCAGCAGCCCGTCCCCGGACAGGGGGCGTTCACCCCTCCACTTT
TRBJ1-2	TRBV29-1	NA	TRBD1	CSVGQGDYGYTF	TGCAGCGTTGGACAGGGAGACTATGGCTACACCTTC
TRBJ2-1	TRBV29-1	NA	TRBD2	CSVEGTSGGPRPYNEQFF	TGCAGCGTTGAAGGGACTAGCGGGGGGCCCAGGCCCTACAATGAGCAGTTCTTC
TRBJ1-2	TRBV9	NA	NA	CASSANEKVGHHYGYTF	TGTGCCAGCAGCGCCAATGAGAAAGTCGGGCACCACTATGGCTACACCTTC
TRBJ2-5	TRBV28	NA	NA	CASRSYGRGKLEGETQYF	TGTGCCAGCAGAAGCTACGGCCGGGGCAAACTGGAGGGGGAGACCCAGTACTTC
TRBJ2-7	TRBV7-3	NA	TRBD1	CASSSGQGSVWGEQYF	TGTGCCAGCAGCTCCGGACAGGGAAGTGTCTGGGGCGAGCAGTACTTC
TRBJ1-3	TRBV19	few	NA	CASSSRSAVSGNTIYF	TGTGCCAGTAGTTCCCGGTCGGCAGTCTCTGGAAACACCATATATTTT